This T cell receptor (beta chain) was identified in a study of cytomegalovirus exposure and HLA in healthy donors. Study results and caveats: Later analysis identified around 15,000 TCR beta sequences associated with HLA alleles, using a false discovery rate threshold of 0.05.

On this clone: What it binds is not known.

The PCR used 60 Vbeta and 13 Jbeta primers. The repertoire was sequenced with immunoSEQ multiplex PCR; TCRdb's copy has only in-frame clones and lacks some. The table shows fewer than 200,000 clones, with approximately 78% occurring only once. With V trimmed by 6 bases and J by 4 bases, 9 bases remained unmatched. The CDR3 length is 16 residues. Germline V gene lookup returns CDR1 LNHDA and CDR2 SQIVND (reference sequence). This sequence originates from a woman under 30 in good health and CMV-seronegative. Sequencing used PBMCs. J is TRBJ1-1 and V is TRBV19; 12 nucleotides match TRBD1. The CDR3 protein is CASRKRPGQGATEAFF. CDR3 nucleotide sequence: TGTGCCAGTAGGAAACGACCGGGACAGGGGGCCACTGAAGCTTTCTTT.